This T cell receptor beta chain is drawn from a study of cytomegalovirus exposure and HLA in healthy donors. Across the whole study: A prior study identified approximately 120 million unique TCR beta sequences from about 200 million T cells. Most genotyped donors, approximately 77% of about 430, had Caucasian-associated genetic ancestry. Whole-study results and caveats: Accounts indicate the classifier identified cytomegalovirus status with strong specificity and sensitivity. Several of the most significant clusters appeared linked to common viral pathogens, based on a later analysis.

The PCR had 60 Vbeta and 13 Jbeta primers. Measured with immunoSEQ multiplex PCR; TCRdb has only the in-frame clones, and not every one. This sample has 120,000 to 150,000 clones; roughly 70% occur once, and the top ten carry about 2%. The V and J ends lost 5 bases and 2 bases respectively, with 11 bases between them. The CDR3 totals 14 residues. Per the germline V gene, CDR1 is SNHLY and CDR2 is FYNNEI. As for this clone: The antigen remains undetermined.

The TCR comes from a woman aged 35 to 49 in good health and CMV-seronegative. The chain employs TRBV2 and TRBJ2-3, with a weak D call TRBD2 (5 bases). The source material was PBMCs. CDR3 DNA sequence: TGTGCCAGCAGTCCAGCGGTAATCACAGATACGCAGTATTTT. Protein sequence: CASSPAVITDTQYF.